The 3 T cell receptor beta chains below were found in one sample sequenced in a study of identical twins. TCRdb re-analysed the 5' RACE reads in MiXCR, keeping a single row per CDR3 protein. The profile covers roughly 630,000 distinct CDR3 sequences, with just over 7% appearing a single time and about 1.5% taken by the ten largest. These data were also reused for a study on yellow fever vaccine responses in identical twins.

Input material: PBMCs. These receptors were taken from a woman younger than 35 in good health.

Many counts were recorded for this clonotype. The chain combines TRBV21-1 with TRBJ2-1; TRBD2 reflects the table's D call only, with no check against the DNA. TRBV21-1 is termed a pseudogene. This CDR3 spans 20 amino acids. The CDR3 coding sequence is TGTGCCAGCAGCAAAAAAAATTCAGGGACGGGACTTAGCTCCTACAATGAGCAGTTCTTC. Translating gives CASSKKNSGTGLSSYNEQFF.

The table lists this clonotype with many counts. The V gene is TRBV7-9, the J gene TRBJ1-1; 7 bases fit TRBD1. The V segment lost 5 bases and the J segment 9 bases; nucleotides outside the gene matches: 15. Germline values: CDR1 SEHNR, CDR2 FQNEAQ (reference sequence). CDR3 size: 15 residues. The CDR3 loop is CASSPEQTGLTQAFF. CDR3 sequence (DNA): TGTGCCAGCAGCCCTGAGCAGACAGGGTTGACTCAAGCTTTCTTT.

The chain links TRBV27 to TRBJ2-7; tentatively, D is TRBD2 (5 bases). Deletions cut 10 bases from V and 3 bases from J, with 19 bases between. CDR1 is MNHEY, CDR2 SMNVEV, per germline (reference sequence). CDR3 length: 14 amino acids. The CDR3 is CATIEGGLVYEQYV. The DNA of the CDR3 is TGTGCCACAATTGAGGGTGGGCTCGTCTACGAGCAGTACGTC.